The clone carrying this TCR beta chain was detected once. Generated by immunoSEQ multiplex PCR, the TCRdb table keeps only in-frame clones and is missing some. This sample has around 60,000 clones, with roughly 70% found just once. The CDR3 is made up of 13 amino acids. The germline V and J ends were trimmed by 5 bases and 6 bases, with 14 bases remaining between them. CDR1 KGHSH and CDR2 LQKENI come from the germline V gene. The data were taken from a study of cytotoxic CD8 clonotypes in ibrutinib-treated CLL. The sequence came from a human donor with chronic lymphocytic leukemia. Material: PBMCs, obtained after 12 months of ibrutinib treatment. This chain connects TRBV18 to TRBJ2-7, with D possibly TRBD2 on 6 matching bases. CDR3 amino acids: CASSSQAAGEQYF. Written as DNA, the CDR3 is TGTGCCAGCTCAAGTCAGGCAGCGGGCGAGCAGTACTTC.